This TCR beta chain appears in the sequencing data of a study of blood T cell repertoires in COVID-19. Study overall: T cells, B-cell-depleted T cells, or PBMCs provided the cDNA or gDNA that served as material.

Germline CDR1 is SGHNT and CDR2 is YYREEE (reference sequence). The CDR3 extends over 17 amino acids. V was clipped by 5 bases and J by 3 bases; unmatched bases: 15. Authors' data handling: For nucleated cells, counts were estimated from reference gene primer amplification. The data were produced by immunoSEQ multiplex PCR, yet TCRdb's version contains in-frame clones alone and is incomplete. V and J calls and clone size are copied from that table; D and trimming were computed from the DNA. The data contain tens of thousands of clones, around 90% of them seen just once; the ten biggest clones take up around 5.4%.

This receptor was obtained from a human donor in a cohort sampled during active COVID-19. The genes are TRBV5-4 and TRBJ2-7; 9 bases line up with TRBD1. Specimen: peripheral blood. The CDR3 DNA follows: TGTGCCAGCAGTTATGGGAGGGGACAGGGACTTTTCTACGAGCAGTACTTC. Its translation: CASSYGRGQGLFYEQYF.